These 21 T cell receptor beta chains were all obtained from the same sample, sequenced in a study of shared clonotypes between healthy human individuals (TCRdb year 2020). The library was built by means of the immunoSEQ multiplex PCR assay. TCRdb's version of the immuneACCESS table is confined to in-frame rearrangements and falls short of the full clone set. An unresolved V gene accounts for under half of the shortfall where checked; the remainder is of unknown origin. The table for this sample lists millions of clones; 95% of them were counted only once. More than 0.1% of the sample is taken by the ten largest. The sample was naive CD4+ T cells sorted from blood. The meaning of the sample's cell subset or site label: CD45RA+ positively selected. Source of these receptors: a man aged 18 to 35 in good health.

The chain carries TRBV7-2 and TRBJ2-3; D is perhaps TRBD1 (5 bases). The CDR3 loop spans 12 amino acids. V lost 5 bases and J lost 8, with 11 bases in between. Germline loops: CDR1 SGHTA, CDR2 FQGNSA. CDR3 DNA sequence: TGTGCCAGCAGCAAAGACAGTGCTACGCAGTATTTT. It yields the protein CASSKDSATQYF. The full variable domain, in which reference TRBV7-2 and TRBJ2-3 provide the parts outside the CDR3, is GAGVSQSPSNKVTEKGKDVELRCDPISGHTALYWYRQSLGQGLEFLIYFQGNSAPDKSGLPSDRFSAERTGGSVSTLTIQRTQQEDSAVYLCASSKDSATQYFGPGTRLTVL.

This rearrangement joins TRBV5-1 to TRBJ1-5, with 9 positions matching TRBD1. V shed 0 bases and J 1 base; nucleotides not matched to a gene: 11. Germline V gene lookup returns CDR1 SGHRS and CDR2 YFSETQ. The CDR3 loop spans 19 amino acids. Here the CDR3 DNA reads TGCGCCAGCAGCTTGGTAACAGGGGGCGCGGGAATGAGCAATCAGCCCCAGCATTTT. The encoded protein is CASSLVTGGAGMSNQPQHF.

The chain links TRBV19 to TRBJ2-3; D is undetermined. Germline CDR1 reads LNHDA; CDR2 reads SQIVND (reference sequence). The V and J ends lost 5 bases and 2 bases respectively, with 11 bases between them. This CDR3 region has 14 residues. In DNA form, the CDR3 reads TGTGCCAGTAGTCCAAGAGGATTCACAGATACGCAGTATTTT. This translates into CASSPRGFTDTQYF.

The V call is TRBV5-4, the J call TRBJ2-4, with TRBD2 matching over 9 bases. The CDR3 has 14 residues. Per the germline V gene, CDR1 is SGHNT and CDR2 is YYREEE (reference sequence). After removal of 4 bases from V and 5 bases from J, the junction contained 4 bases not matched to a gene. This CDR3 reads CASSPTSGQNIQYF. The CDR3 bases are TGTGCCAGCAGCCCGACTAGCGGCCAAAACATTCAGTACTTC.

The rearrangement links TRBV5-4 to TRBJ2-3, with D tentatively TRBD1 (8 bases). The CDR3 sequence is 14 residues long. With 2 bases removed from V and 4 bases from J, the gap between germline ends came to 11 bases. Germline V lookup: CDR1 SGHNT, CDR2 YYREEE (reference sequence). CDR3 sequence reads: CASSFTGGADTQYF. CDR3 nucleotides: TGTGCCAGCAGCTTCACAGGGGGGGCAGATACGCAGTATTTT.

The chain links TRBV10-2 to TRBJ2-5; 15 positions match TRBD2. J was trimmed by 4 bases and V by 9 bases; bases with no gene match: 9. CDR3 length equals 16 residues. Germline CDR1 WSHSY, CDR2 SAAADI. For the CDR3, the DNA is TGCGCCAGTGGGGGACTAGCGGGAGGCACCGTAGAGACCCAGTACTTC. Amino acid sequence: CASGGLAGGTVETQYF.

Of note for this clone: This same CDR3 is encoded by further DNA sequences in the sample. This chain connects TRBV29-1 to TRBJ2-7; D is ambiguous. Germline V lookup: CDR1 SQVTM, CDR2 ANQGSEA. Between the trimmed V and J ends, which lost 1 base and 2 bases, there was a span of 6 bases. The CDR3 has 12 amino acids. CDR3 DNA sequence: TGCAGCGTTGAAGGGTCTACCTACGAGCAGTACTTC. Translation: CSVEGSTYEQYF.

V and J are TRBV5-1 and TRBJ1-3; the match to TRBD1 covers 7 bases. The V gene's germline CDR1 is SGHRS and CDR2 YFSETQ. Trimming took 0 bases from V and 0 from J; bases not matched to a gene: 6. The CDR3 runs 17 residues. CDR3 in amino acids: CASSLVGTVNSGNTIYF. CDR3 nucleotides: TGCGCCAGCAGCTTGGTTGGGACAGTTAACTCTGGAAACACCATATATTTT.

Regarding this clone: Other DNA sequences in this sample translate to the same CDR3. V gene TRBV7-2 combines with J gene TRBJ1-2; tentatively, D is TRBD1 (6 bases). Between the trimmed V and J ends, which lost 5 bases and 4 bases, there was a span of 11 bases. This CDR3 is 13 amino acids long. CDR1 and CDR2 (germline): SGHTA, FQGNSA. The CDR3 sequence is CASSVDRTYGYTF. As DNA, the CDR3 is TGTGCCAGCAGCGTCGACAGGACCTATGGCTACACCTTC.

J is TRBJ2-2 and V is TRBV11-3; 7 nucleotides match TRBD1. The junction had 6 bases not matched to a gene; V was cut back by 3 bases and J by 5 bases. This CDR3 comprises 15 residues. Germline V gives CDR1 SGHNT, CDR2 YENEEA. The CDR3 loop is CASSFRQGSTGELFF. CDR3 bases: TGTGCCAGCAGCTTTCGACAGGGATCTACCGGGGAGCTGTTTTTT.

This sequence joins TRBV10-2 and TRBJ1-1; D is uncertain. V lost 10 bases and J 1 base, leaving 13 bases between the germline ends. This CDR3 spans 13 amino acids. The germline gives CDR1 WSHSY, CDR2 SAAADI. CDR3 residues: CATQYYGNTEAFF. Here the CDR3 DNA reads TGCGCCACCCAATACTATGGGAACACTGAAGCTTTCTTT.

The chain is built from TRBV25-1 and TRBJ1-5; no clear D. V lost 3 bases and J lost 4, with 10 bases in between. The germline CDR1 and CDR2 sequences are MGHDK and SYGVNS. CDR3 length: 14 residues. Here the CDR3 DNA reads TGTGCCAGCAGTGAGGGCTTCCTTAATCAGCCCCAGCATTTT. Translating it yields CASSEGFLNQPQHF.

V usage is TRBV19 and J usage is TRBJ1-2; 10 nucleotides match TRBD1. Germline V CDR1 and CDR2: LNHDA, SQIVND (reference sequence). The CDR3 has 15 residues. V was clipped by 6 bases and J by 5 bases; unmatched bases: 9. This CDR3 reads CASRSPGTGEYGYTF. The CDR3 bases are TGTGCCAGTAGATCTCCTGGGACAGGGGAGTATGGCTACACCTTC.

The chain combines TRBV27 with TRBJ1-5; perhaps TRBD1 as D (6 bases). This CDR3 spans 16 amino acids. Trimming pared 5 bases from V and 2 bases from J, leaving 16 bases between. The germline V gene has CDR1 MNHEY and CDR2 SMNVEV (reference sequence). CDR3: CASSPGTGSGNQPQHF. CDR3 sequence (DNA): TGTGCCAGCAGTCCCGGTACAGGGTCCGGCAATCAGCCCCAGCATTTT.

CDR3 sequence (DNA): TGTGCCAGCAGCTTAACTAGCGGGATCTCCTACAATGAGCAGTTCTTC. Residues: CASSLTSGISYNEQFF. The rearrangement uses TRBV11-3 and TRBJ2-1; 10 bases align to TRBD2. V gave up 2 bases and J gave up 0 bases; unmatched junction bases: 1. CDR3 length: 16 amino acids. From germline, CDR1 is SGHNT and CDR2 YENEEA. The complete variable domain, with remaining parts taken from reference TRBV11-3 and TRBJ2-1, reads EAGVVQSPRYKIIEKKQPVAFWCNPISGHNTLYWYLQNLGQGPELLIRYENEEAVDDSQLPKDRFSAERLKGVDSTLKIQPAELGDSAVYLCASSLTSGISYNEQFFGPGTRLTVL.

CDR3 nucleotide sequence: TGTGCCAGCAGCCCCTCGGGGGCGGGGAACACTGAAGCTTTCTTT. Residues: CASSPSGAGNTEAFF. The chain uses TRBV11-3 and TRBJ1-1; possible D gene TRBD1, 6 bases. Germline V gene data show CDR1 as SGHNT and CDR2 as YENEEA. The CDR3 has 15 amino acids. V was trimmed by 5 bases and J by 1 base, leaving 14 bases between them.

The chain has TRBV5-1 and TRBJ2-7; D is tentatively TRBD1 or TRBD2 (5 bases each). Germline CDR1 and CDR2: SGHRS and YFSETQ. This CDR3 is built from 13 residues. The germline V and J ends were trimmed by 3 bases and 12 bases, with 19 bases remaining between them. This CDR3 is CASSSESLGTRYF. The DNA for the CDR3 is TGCGCCAGCAGCTCCGAATCCCTGGGGACGCGGTACTTC.

J is TRBJ2-7 and V is TRBV5-4, with 7 bases that match TRBD2. Looked up from germline, CDR1 is SGHNT and CDR2 is YYREEE (reference sequence). The CDR3 is made up of 15 amino acids. J lost 7 bases, V lost 4 bases, and 14 bases had no gene match. Here the CDR3 DNA reads TGTGCCAGCAGCACAGCTAAGGGGAGGGCTGAAGAGCAGTACTTC. It specifies CASSTAKGRAEEQYF. The whole variable domain, remainder taken from reference TRBV5-4 and TRBJ2-7, is ETGVTQSPTHLIKTRGQQVTLRCSSQSGHNTVSWYQQALGQGPQFIFQYYREEENGRGNFPPRFSGLQFPNYSSELNVNALELDDSALYLCASSTAKGRAEEQYFGPGTRLTVT.

This chain connects TRBV19 to TRBJ2-2, with TRBD2 matching 8 bases. This CDR3 contains 15 residues. Germline CDR1 and CDR2: LNHDA and SQIVND (reference sequence). V lost 7 bases and J lost 1; bases outside the gene matches: 5. The chain's CDR3 is CASNLAGMNTGELFF. CDR3 DNA sequence: TGTGCCAGTAACTTAGCGGGAATGAACACCGGGGAGCTGTTTTTT.

This chain links TRBV11-3 with TRBJ2-2, with D possibly matching TRBD2 (6 bases). This CDR3 has 16 amino acids. The V end was cut by 5 bases, the J end by 4 bases, with 17 bases between. CDR1 and CDR2 (germline): SGHNT, YENEEA. The CDR3 sequence is CASSALSGEVTGELFF. The CDR3 bases are TGTGCCAGCAGCGCACTTTCGGGAGAGGTCACCGGGGAGCTGTTTTTT. The entire variable domain, with the rest obtained from reference TRBV11-3 and TRBJ2-2, is as follows: EAGVVQSPRYKIIEKKQPVAFWCNPISGHNTLYWYLQNLGQGPELLIRYENEEAVDDSQLPKDRFSAERLKGVDSTLKIQPAELGDSAVYLCASSALSGEVTGELFFGEGSRLTVL.

The chain carries TRBV5-1 and TRBJ2-1; TRBD1 is a possible D gene (6 bases). Germline-derived CDR1 and CDR2 are SGHRS and YFSETQ. V was trimmed by 1 base and J by 7 bases, leaving 12 bases between them. CDR3 length: 14 amino acids. The CDR3 loop is CASSLSGTTNEQFF. In nucleotides, the CDR3 is TGCGCCAGCAGCTTGTCCGGGACAACTAATGAGCAGTTCTTC. Full variable domain (missing parts from reference TRBV5-1 and TRBJ2-1): KAGVTQTPRYLIKTRGQQVTLSCSPISGHRSVSWYQQTPGQGLQFLFEYFSETQRNKGNFPGRFSGRQFSNSRSEMNVSTLELGDSALYLCASSLSGTTNEQFFGPGTRLTVL.